This T cell receptor (beta chain) comes out of a study of T cell changes during pregnancy in multiple sclerosis. There are 13 residues in the CDR3. V shed 3 bases and J shed 7 bases, with 10 bases lying between them. Germline-derived CDR1 and CDR2 are MGHRA and YSYEKL. Sequencing used immunoSEQ multiplex PCR; TCRdb keeps in-frame clones, though not all of them. The profile covers more than 40,000 clones, with almost 95% appearing a single time and around 4% taken by the ten largest. The chain employs TRBV4-1 and TRBJ2-1; D may be TRBD2 (6 bases). The specimen was CD8+ T cells from peripheral blood mononuclear cells, collected in the first trimester of pregnancy. This sequence was found in a female donor with multiple sclerosis, enrolled in a pregnancy study. The CDR3 loop reads CASSQPGGNEQFF. CDR3 nucleotide sequence: TGCGCCAGCAGCCAGCCTGGGGGGAATGAGCAGTTCTTC.